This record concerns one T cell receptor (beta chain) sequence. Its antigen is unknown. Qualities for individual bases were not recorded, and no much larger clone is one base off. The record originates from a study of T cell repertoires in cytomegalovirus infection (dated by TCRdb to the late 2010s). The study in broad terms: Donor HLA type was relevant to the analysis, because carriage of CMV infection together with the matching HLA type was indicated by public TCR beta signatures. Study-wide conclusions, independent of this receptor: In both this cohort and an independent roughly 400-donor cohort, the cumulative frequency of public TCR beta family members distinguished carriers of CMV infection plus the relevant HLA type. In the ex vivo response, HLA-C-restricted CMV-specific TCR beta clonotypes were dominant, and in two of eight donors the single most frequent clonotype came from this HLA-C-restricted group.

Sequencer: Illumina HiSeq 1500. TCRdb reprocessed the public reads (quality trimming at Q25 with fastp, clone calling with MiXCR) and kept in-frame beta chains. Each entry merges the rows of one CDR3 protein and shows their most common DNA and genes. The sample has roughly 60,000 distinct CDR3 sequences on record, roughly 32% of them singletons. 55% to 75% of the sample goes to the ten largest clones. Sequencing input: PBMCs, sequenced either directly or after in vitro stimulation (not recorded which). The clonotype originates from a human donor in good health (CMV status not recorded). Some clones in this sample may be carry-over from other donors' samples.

The CDR3 protein sequence reads: CATSREGGVNEKLFF. The nucleotide sequence is TGTGCCACCAGCAGAGAGGGAGGGGTTAATGAAAAACTGTTTTTT. The rearrangement joined TRBV15 to TRBJ1-4; a tentative D match to TRBD1 spans 5 bases. The CDR3 holds 15 amino acids from the cysteine to the phenylalanine. Only the CDR3 DNA stays, 45 bases, in frame from base 1. At the junction V is shortened by 0 bases and J by 4 bases, with 9 bases in between. The germline V gene encodes CDR1 LNHNV and CDR2 YYDKDF (reference sequence).